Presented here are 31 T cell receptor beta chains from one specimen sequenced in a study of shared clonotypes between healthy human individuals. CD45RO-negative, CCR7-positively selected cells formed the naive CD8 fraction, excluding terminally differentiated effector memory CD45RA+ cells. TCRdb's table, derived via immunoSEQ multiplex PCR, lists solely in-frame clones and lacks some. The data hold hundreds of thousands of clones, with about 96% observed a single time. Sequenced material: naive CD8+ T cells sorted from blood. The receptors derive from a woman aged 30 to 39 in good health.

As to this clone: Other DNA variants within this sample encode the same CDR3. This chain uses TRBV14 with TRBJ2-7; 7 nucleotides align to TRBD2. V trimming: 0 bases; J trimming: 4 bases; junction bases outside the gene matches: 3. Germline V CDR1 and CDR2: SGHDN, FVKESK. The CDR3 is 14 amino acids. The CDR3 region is CASSQDGGIYEQYF. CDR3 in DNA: TGTGCCAGCAGCCAAGACGGGGGGATATACGAGCAGTACTTC.

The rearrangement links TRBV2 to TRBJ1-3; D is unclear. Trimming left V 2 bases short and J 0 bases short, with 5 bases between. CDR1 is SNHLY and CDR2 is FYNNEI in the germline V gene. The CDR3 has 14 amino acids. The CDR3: CASSERVSGNTIYF. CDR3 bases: TGTGCCAGCAGTGAAAGGGTCTCTGGAAACACCATATATTTT.

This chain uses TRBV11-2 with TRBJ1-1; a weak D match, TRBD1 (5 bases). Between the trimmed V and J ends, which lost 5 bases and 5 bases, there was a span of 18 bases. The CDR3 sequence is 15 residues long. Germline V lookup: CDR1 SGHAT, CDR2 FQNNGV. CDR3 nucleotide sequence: TGTGCCAGCAGCCATCGGGGGGGTGGGCGGACTGAAGCTTTCTTT. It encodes CASSHRGGGRTEAFF.

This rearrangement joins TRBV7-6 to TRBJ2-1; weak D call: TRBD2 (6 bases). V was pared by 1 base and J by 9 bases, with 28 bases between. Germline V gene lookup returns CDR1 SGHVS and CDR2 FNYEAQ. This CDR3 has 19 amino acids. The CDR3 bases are TGTGCCAGCAGCTTAGGAGAAGATGGAGGGTTAGCGGACTGGAGTGAGCAGTTCTTC. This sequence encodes CASSLGEDGGLADWSEQFF.

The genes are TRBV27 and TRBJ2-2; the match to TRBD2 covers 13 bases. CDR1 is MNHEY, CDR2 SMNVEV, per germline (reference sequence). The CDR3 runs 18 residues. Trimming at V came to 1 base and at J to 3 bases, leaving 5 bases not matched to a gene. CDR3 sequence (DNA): TGTGCCAGCAGTTTATTACTAGCGGGAGGGCCTTACACCGGGGAGCTGTTTTTT. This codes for CASSLLLAGGPYTGELFF.

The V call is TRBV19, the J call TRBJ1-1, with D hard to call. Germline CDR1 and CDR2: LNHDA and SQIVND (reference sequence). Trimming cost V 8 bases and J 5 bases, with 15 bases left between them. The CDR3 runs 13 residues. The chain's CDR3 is CASASSNGTEAFF. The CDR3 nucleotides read TGTGCCAGTGCGTCAAGCAATGGGACTGAAGCTTTCTTT.

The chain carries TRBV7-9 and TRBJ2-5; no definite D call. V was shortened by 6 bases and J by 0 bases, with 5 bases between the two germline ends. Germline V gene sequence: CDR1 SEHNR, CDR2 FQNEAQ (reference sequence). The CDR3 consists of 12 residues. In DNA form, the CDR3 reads TGTGCCAGCAGACATCACCAAGAGACCCAGTACTTC. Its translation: CASRHHQETQYF. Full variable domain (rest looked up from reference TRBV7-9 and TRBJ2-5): DTGVSQNPRHKITKRGQNVTFRCDPISEHNRLYWYRQTLGQGPEFLTYFQNEAQLEKSRLLSDRFSAERPKGSFSTLEIQRTEQGDSAMYLCASRHHQETQYFGPGTRLLVL.

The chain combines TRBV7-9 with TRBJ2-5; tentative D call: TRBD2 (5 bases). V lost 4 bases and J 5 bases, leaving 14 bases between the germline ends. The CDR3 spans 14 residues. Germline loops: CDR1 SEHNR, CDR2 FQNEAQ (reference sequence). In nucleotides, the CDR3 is TGTGCCAGCAGCTCAGACACCCCGGGGGAGACCCAGTACTTC. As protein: CASSSDTPGETQYF.

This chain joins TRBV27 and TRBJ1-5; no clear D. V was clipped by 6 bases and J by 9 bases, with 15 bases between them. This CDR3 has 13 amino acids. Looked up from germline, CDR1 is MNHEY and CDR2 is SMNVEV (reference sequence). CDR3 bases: TGTGCCAGCAGAACCTTGGGCGTCGGGCCCCAGCATTTT. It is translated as CASRTLGVGPQHF.

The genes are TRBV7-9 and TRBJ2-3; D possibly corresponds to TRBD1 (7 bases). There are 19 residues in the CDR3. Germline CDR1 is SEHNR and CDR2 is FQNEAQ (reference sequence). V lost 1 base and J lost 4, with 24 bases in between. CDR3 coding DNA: TGTGCCAGCAGCTTAGACCTTCGTGGGGCAGGGGGGTCCGCAGATACGCAGTATTTT. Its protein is CASSLDLRGAGGSADTQYF.

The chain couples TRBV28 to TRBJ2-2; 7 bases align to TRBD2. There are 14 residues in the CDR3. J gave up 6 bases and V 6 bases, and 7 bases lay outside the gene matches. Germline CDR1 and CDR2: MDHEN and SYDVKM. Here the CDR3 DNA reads TGTGCCAGCAGCTCGGGGGGAGGGTCCGGGGAGCTGTTTTTT. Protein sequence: CASSSGGGSGELFF.

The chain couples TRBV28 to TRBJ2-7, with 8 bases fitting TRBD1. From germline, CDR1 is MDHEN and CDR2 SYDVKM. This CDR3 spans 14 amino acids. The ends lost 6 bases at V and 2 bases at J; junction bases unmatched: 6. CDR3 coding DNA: TGTGCCAGCAGACGGGGACAGGCTGCCTACGAGCAGTACTTC. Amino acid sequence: CASRRGQAAYEQYF. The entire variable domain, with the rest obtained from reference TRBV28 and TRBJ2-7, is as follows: DVKVTQSSRYLVKRTGEKVFLECVQDMDHENMFWYRQDPGLGLRLIYFSYDVKMKEKGDIPEGYSVSREKKERFSLILESASTNQTSMYLCASRRGQAAYEQYFGPGTRLTVT.

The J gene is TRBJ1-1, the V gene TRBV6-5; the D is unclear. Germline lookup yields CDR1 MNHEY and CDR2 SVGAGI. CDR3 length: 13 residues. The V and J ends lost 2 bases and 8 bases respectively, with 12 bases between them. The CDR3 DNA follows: TGTGCCAGCAGTTACGGAGGCGGTTCGGAAGCTTTCTTT. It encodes CASSYGGGSEAFF.

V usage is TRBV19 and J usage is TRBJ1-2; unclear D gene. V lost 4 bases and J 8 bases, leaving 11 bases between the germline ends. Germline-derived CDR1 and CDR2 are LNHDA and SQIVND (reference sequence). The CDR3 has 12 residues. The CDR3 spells CASSRDLKGYTF. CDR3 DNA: TGTGCCAGTAGTAGGGATCTAAAGGGCTACACCTTC.

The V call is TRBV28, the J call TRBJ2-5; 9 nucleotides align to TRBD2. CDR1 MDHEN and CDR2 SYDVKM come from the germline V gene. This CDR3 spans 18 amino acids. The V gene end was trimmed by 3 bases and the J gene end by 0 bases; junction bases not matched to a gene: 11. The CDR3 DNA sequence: TGTGCCAGCAGTTTCGGTCTGATCGCTAGCGGGAACCAAGAGACCCAGTACTTC. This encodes CASSFGLIASGNQETQYF.

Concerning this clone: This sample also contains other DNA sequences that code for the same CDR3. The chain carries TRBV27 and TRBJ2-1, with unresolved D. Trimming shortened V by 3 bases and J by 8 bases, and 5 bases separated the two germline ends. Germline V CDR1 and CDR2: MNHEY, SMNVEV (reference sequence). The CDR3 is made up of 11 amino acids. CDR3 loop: CASSFRHEQFF. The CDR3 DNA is TGTGCCAGCAGTTTTCGGCATGAGCAGTTCTTC.

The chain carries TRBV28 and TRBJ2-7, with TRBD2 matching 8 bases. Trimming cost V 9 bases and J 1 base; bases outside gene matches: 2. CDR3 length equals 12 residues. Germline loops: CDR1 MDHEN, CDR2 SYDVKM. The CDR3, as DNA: TGTGCCAGTACTAGCGGATCCTACGAGCAGTACTTC. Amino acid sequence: CASTSGSYEQYF.

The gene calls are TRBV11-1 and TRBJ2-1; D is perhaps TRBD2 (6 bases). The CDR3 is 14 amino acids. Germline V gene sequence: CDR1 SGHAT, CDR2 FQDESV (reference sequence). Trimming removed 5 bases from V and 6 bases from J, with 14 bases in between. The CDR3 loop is CASSIEISGNEQFF. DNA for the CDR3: TGTGCCAGCAGCATCGAGATTAGCGGCAATGAGCAGTTCTTC. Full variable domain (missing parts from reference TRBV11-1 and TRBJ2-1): EAEVAQSPRYKITEKSQAVAFWCDPISGHATLYWYRQILGQGPELLVQFQDESVVDDSQLPKDRFSAERLKGVDSTLKIQPAELGDSAMYLCASSIEISGNEQFFGPGTRLTVL.

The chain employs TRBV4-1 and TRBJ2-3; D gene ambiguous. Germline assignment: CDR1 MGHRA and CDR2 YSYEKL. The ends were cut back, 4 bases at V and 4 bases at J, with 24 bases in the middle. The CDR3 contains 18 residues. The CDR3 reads CASSLRSTLTDFPDTQYF. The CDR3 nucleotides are TGCGCCAGCAGCCTTAGGTCGACCTTAACTGACTTCCCAGATACGCAGTATTTT.

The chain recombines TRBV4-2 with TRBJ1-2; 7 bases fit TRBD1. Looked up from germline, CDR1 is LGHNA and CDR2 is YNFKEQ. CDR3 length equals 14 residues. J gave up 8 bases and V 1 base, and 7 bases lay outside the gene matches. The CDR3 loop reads CASSQAVGGEGYTF. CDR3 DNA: TGTGCCAGCAGCCAAGCGGTAGGGGGCGAAGGCTACACCTTC.

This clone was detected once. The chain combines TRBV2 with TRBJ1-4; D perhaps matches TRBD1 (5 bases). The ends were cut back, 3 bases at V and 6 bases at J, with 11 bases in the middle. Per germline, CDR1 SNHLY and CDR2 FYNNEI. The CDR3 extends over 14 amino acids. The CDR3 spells CASSEGVMDEKLFF. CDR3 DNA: TGTGCCAGCAGTGAGGGGGTGATGGATGAAAAACTGTTTTTT.

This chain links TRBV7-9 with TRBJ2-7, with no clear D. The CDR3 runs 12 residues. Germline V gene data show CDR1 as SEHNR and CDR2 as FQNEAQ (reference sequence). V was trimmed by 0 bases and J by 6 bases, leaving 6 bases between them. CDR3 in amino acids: CASSLASFEQYF. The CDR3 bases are TGTGCCAGCAGCTTAGCGTCTTTCGAGCAGTACTTC.

The CDR3 here is CASSLPTSGRALYEQYF. The CDR3 DNA reads as TGTGCCAGCAGTCTACCGACTAGCGGGAGGGCCCTCTACGAGCAGTACTTC. The chain uses TRBV28 and TRBJ2-7; 14 bases align to TRBD2. This CDR3 contains 17 residues. Germline assignment: CDR1 MDHEN and CDR2 SYDVKM. J lost 3 bases, V lost 5 bases, and 9 bases had no gene match.

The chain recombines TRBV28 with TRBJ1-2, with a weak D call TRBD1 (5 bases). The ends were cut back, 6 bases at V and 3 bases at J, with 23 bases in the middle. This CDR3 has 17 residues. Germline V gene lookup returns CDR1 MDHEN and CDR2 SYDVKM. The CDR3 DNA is TGTGCCAGCAGCGATATTACAGGTCGGACATTGCACTATGGCTACACCTTC. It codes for CASSDITGRTLHYGYTF.

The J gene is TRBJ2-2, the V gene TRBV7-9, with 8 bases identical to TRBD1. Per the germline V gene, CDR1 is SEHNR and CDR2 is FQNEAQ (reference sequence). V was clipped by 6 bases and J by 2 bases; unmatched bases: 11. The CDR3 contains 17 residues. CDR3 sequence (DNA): TGTGCCAGCAGAGAGGGAAGGACAGGGCTCAACACCGGGGAGCTGTTTTTT. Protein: CASREGRTGLNTGELFF. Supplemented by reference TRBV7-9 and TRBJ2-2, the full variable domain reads DTGVSQNPRHKITKRGQNVTFRCDPISEHNRLYWYRQTLGQGPEFLTYFQNEAQLEKSRLLSDRFSAERPKGSFSTLEIQRTEQGDSAMYLCASREGRTGLNTGELFFGEGSRLTVL.

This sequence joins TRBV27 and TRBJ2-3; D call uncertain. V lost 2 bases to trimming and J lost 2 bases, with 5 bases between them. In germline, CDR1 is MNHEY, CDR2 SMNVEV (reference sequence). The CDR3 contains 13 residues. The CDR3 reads CASSLLNTDTQYF. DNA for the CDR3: TGTGCCAGCAGTTTACTTAACACAGATACGCAGTATTTT.

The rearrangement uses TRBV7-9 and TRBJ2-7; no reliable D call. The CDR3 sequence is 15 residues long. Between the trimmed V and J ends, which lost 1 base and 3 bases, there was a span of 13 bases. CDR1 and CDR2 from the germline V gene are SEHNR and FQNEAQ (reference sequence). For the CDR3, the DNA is TGTGCCAGCAGCTTAGATAGGACGATCTACTACGAGCAGTACTTC. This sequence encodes CASSLDRTIYYEQYF. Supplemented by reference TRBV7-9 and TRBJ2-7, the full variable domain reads DTGVSQNPRHKITKRGQNVTFRCDPISEHNRLYWYRQTLGQGPEFLTYFQNEAQLEKSRLLSDRFSAERPKGSFSTLEIQRTEQGDSAMYLCASSLDRTIYYEQYFGPGTRLTVT.

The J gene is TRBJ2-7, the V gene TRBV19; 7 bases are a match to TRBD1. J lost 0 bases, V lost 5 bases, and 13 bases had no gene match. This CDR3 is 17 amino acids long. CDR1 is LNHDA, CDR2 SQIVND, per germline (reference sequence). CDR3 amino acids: CASSSRTGKVRSYEQYF. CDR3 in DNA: TGTGCCAGTAGTTCGAGGACAGGCAAAGTGCGCTCCTACGAGCAGTACTTC.

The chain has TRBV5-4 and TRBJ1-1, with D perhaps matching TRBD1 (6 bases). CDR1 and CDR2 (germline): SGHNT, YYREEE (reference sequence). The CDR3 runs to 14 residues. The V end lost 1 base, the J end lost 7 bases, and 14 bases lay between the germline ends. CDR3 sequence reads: CASSLWGASREAFF. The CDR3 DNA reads TGTGCCAGCAGCTTGTGGGGGGCAAGCCGTGAAGCTTTCTTT.

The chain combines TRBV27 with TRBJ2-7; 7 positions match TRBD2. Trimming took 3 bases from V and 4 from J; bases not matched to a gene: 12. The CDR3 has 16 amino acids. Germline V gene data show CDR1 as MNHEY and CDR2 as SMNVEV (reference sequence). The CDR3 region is CASSFSSGTTYYEQYF. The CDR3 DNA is TGTGCCAGCAGTTTCTCCTCCGGGACTACCTATTACGAGCAGTACTTC.

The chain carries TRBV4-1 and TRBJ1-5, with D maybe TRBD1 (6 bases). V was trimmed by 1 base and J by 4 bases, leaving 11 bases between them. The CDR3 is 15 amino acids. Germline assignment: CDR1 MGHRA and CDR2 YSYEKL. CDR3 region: CASSQAPGANQPQHF. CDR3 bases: TGCGCCAGCAGCCAAGCCCCGGGGGCAAATCAGCCCCAGCATTTT.